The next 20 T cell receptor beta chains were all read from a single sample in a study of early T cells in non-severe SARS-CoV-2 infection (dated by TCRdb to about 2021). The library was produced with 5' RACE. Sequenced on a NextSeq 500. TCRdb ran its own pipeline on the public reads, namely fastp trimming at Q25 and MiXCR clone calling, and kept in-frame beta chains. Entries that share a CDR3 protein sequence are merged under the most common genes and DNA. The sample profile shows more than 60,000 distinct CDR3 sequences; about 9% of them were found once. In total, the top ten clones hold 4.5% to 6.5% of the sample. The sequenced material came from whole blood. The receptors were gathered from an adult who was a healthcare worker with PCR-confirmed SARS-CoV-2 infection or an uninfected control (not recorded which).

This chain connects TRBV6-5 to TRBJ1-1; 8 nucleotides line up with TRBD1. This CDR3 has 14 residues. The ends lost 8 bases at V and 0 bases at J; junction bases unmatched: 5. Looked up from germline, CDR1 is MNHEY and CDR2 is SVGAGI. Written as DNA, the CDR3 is TGTGCCAGCGGGACCAGGGGGCTGAACACTGAAGCTTTCTTT. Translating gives CASGTRGLNTEAFF.

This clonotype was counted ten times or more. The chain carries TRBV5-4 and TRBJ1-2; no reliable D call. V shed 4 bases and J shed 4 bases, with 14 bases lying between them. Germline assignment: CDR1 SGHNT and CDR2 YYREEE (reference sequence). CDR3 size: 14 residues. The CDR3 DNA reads TGTGCCAGCAGCCGGACCGATTCAACCTATGGCTACACCTTC. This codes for CASSRTDSTYGYTF. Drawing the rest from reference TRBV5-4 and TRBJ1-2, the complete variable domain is ETGVTQSPTHLIKTRGQQVTLRCSSQSGHNTVSWYQQALGQGPQFIFQYYREEENGRGNFPPRFSGLQFPNYSSELNVNALELDDSALYLCASSRTDSTYGYTFGSGTRLTVV.

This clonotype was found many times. In nucleotides, the CDR3 is TGTGCCAGTAGCCGCCGGGACCTGGACCTTTTCGGCTACACCTTC. This gives the protein CASSRRDLDLFGYTF. V gene TRBV19 combines with J gene TRBJ1-2, with a tentative D call TRBD1 (5 bases). The V end lost 6 bases, the J end lost 8 bases, and 22 bases lay between the germline ends. CDR3 length equals 15 residues. The germline CDR1 and CDR2 sequences are LNHDA and SQIVND (reference sequence).

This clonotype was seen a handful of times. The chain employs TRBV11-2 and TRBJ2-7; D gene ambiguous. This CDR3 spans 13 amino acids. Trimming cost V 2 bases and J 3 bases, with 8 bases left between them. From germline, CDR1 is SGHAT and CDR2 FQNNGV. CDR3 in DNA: TGTGCCAGCAGCTTATCAGGCCTCTACGAGCAGTACTTC. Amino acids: CASSLSGLYEQYF.

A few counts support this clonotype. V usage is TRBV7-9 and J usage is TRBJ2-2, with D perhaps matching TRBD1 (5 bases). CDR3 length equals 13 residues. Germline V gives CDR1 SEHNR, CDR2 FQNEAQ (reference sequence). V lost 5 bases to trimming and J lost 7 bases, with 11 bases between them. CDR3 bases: TGTGCCAGCAGCCCCCAGCAGGGCGGGGAGCTGTTTTTT. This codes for CASSPQQGGELFF.

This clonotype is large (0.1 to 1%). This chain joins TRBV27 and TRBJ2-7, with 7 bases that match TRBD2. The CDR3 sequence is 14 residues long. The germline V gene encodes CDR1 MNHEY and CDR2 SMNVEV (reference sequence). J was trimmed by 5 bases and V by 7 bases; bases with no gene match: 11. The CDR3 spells CASTPMAGVNEQYF. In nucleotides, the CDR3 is TGTGCCAGCACCCCTATGGCGGGAGTAAACGAGCAGTACTTC.

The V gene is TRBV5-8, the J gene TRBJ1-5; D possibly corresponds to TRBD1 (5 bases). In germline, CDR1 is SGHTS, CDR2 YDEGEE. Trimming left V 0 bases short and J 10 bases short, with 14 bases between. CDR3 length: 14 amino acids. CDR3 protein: CASSLAGGASPQHF. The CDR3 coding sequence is TGTGCCAGCAGCTTGGCAGGAGGGGCAAGCCCCCAGCATTTT.

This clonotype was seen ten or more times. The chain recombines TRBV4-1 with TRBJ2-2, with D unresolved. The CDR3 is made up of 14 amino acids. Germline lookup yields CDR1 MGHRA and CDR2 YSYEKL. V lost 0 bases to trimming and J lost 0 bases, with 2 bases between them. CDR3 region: CASSQEPNTGELFF. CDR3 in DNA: TGCGCCAGCAGCCAAGAACCGAACACCGGGGAGCTGTTTTTT.

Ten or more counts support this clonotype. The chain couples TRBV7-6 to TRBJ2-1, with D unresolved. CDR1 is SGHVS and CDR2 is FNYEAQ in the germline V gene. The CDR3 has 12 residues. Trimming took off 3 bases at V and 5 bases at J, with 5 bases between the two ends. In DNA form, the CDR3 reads TGTGCCAGCAGCTTGGCGGACAATGAGCAGTTCTTC. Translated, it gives CASSLADNEQFF. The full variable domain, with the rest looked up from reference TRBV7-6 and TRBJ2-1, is GAGVSQSPRYKVTKRGQDVALRCDPISGHVSLYWYRQALGQGPEFLTYFNYEAQQDKSGLPNDRFSAERPEGSISTLTIQRTEQRDSAMYRCASSLADNEQFFGPGTRLTVL.

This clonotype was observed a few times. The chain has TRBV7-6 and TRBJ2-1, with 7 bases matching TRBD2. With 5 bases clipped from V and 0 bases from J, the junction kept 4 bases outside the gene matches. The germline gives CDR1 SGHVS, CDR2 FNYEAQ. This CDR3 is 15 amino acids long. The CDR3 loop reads CASSILASSYNEQFF. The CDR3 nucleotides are TGTGCCAGCAGCATACTAGCGAGCTCCTACAATGAGCAGTTCTTC.

The DNA of the CDR3 is TGTGCCAGCAGCGGCGGGGCCCTCAGAGAGGGGCGGCAGTTCTTC. Amino acids: CASSGGALREGRQFF. The chain couples TRBV7-9 to TRBJ2-1; D is perhaps TRBD2 (6 bases). CDR3 length equals 15 residues. Trimming left V 5 bases short and J 12 bases short, with 23 bases between. Germline-derived CDR1 and CDR2 are SEHNR and FQNEAQ (reference sequence).

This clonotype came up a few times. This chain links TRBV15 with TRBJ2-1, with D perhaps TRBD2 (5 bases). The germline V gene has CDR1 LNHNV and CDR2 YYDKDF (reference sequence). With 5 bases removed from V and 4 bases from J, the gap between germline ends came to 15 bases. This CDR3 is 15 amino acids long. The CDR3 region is CATSDGVRGYNEQFF. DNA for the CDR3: TGTGCCACCAGCGATGGGGTACGGGGATACAATGAGCAGTTCTTC. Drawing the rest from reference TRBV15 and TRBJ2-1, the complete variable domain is DAMVIQNPRYQVTQFGKPVTLSCSQTLNHNVMYWYQQKSSQAPKLLFHYYDKDFNNEADTPDNFQSRRPNTSFCFLDIRSPGLGDTAMYLCATSDGVRGYNEQFFGPGTRLTVL.

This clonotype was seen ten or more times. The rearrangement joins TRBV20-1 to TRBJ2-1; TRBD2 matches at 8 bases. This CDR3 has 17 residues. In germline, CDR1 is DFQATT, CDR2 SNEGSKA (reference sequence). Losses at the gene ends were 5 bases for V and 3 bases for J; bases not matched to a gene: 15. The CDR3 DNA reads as TGCAGTGCTGCCCCCCCTACAGCGGGGGCTTACTACAATGAGCAGTTCTTC. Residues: CSAAPPTAGAYYNEQFF.

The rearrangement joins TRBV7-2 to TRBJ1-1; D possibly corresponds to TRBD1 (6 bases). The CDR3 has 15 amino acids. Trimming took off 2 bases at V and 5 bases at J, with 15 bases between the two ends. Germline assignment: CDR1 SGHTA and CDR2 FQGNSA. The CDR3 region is CASSLPIGQLTEAFF. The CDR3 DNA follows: TGTGCCAGCAGCTTACCGATAGGACAGCTAACTGAAGCTTTCTTT.

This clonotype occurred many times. The CDR3 region has the DNA TGTGCCAGCAGCCAAGCCCGAACGGGACTAGCGCTCAATGAGCAGTTCTTC. It translates to CASSQARTGLALNEQFF. The J gene is TRBJ2-1, the V gene TRBV3-1, with TRBD2 matching 10 bases. CDR1 LGHDT and CDR2 YNNKEL come from the germline V gene (reference sequence). V lost 1 base and J lost 6; bases outside the gene matches: 9. The CDR3 has 17 residues.

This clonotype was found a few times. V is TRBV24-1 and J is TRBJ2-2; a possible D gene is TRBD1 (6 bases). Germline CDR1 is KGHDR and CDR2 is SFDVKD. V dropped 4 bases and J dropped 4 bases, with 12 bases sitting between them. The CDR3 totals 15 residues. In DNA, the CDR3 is TGTGCCACCAGTGAACAGGGTTGGAGCACCGGGGAGCTGTTTTTT. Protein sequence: CATSEQGWSTGELFF.

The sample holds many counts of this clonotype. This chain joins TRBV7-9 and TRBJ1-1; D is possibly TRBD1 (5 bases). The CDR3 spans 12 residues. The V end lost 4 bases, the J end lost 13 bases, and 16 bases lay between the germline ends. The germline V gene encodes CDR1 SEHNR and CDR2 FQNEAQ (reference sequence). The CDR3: CASSSQRGVVFF. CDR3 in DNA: TGTGCCAGCAGCTCCCAACGGGGGGTGGTTTTCTTT.

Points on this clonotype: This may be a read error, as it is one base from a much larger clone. DNA of the CDR3: TGCAGTGTTAGTACCCGGGGGATCTACAATGAGCAGTTCTTC. It codes for CSVSTRGIYNEQFF. This rearrangement joins TRBV20-1 to TRBJ2-1, with D possibly matching TRBD2 (6 bases). The germline V gene has CDR1 DFQATT and CDR2 SNEGSKA (reference sequence). The CDR3 loop spans 14 amino acids. The ends were cut back, 7 bases at V and 3 bases at J, with 16 bases in the middle.

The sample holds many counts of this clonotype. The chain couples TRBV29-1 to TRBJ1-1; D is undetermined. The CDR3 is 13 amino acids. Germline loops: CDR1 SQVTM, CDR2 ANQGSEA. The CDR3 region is CSGGRSMNTEAFF. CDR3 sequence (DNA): TGCAGTGGAGGCCGATCCATGAACACTGAAGCTTTCTTT.

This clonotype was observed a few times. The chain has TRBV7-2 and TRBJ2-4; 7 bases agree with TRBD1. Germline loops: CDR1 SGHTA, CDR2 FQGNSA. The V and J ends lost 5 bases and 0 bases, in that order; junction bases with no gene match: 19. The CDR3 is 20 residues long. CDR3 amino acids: CASSPNPPYRGGKAKNIQYF. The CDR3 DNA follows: TGTGCCAGCAGCCCTAACCCGCCTTACAGGGGTGGGAAAGCCAAAAACATTCAGTACTTC.